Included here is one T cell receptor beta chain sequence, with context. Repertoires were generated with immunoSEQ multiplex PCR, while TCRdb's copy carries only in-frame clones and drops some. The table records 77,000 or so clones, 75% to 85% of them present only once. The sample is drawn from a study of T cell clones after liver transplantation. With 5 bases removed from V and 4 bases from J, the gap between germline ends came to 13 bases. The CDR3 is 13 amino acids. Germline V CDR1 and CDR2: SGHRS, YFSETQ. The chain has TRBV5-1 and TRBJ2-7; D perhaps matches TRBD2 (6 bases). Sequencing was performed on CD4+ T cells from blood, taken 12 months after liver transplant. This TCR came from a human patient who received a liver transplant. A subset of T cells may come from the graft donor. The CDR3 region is CASRRDTEYEQYF. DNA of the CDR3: TGCGCCAGCAGGCGGGATACAGAATACGAGCAGTACTTC.